Listed here are 23 T cell receptor beta chains from one sample, sequenced in a study of blood T cell repertoires in COVID-19. This table comes from immunoSEQ multiplex PCR, and its TCRdb copy is limited to in-frame clones, with some not included. The sample consists of roughly 140,000 clones, 65% to 80% of them appearing once. The sequenced sample consisted of peripheral blood. These receptors originate from an older woman with acute or convalescent COVID-19.

The chain recombines TRBV19 with TRBJ1-3; no reliable D call. In germline, CDR1 is LNHDA, CDR2 SQIVND (reference sequence). V lost 10 bases, J lost 0 bases, and 22 bases lay in between. The CDR3 has 17 residues. CDR3 region: CATVDFGGPNSGNTIYF. CDR3 in DNA: TGTGCCACAGTGGACTTCGGAGGGCCTAACTCTGGAAACACCATATATTTT.

The chain carries TRBV4-1 and TRBJ1-4; D perhaps matches TRBD1 (5 bases). Germline V gene data show CDR1 as MGHRA and CDR2 as YSYEKL. The CDR3 has 16 residues. The germline V and J ends were trimmed by 0 bases and 8 bases, with 16 bases remaining between them. CDR3 loop: CASSQDWSGSREKLFF. CDR3 nucleotides: TGCGCCAGCAGCCAAGACTGGTCAGGGTCTAGGGAAAAACTGTTTTTT.

The V call is TRBV5-1, the J call TRBJ1-2, with D maybe TRBD1 (5 bases). Germline V lookup: CDR1 SGHRS, CDR2 YFSETQ. Trimming left V 4 bases short and J 1 base short, with 11 bases between. This CDR3 is 14 amino acids long. The CDR3: CASSRGSLNYGYTF. In DNA form, the CDR3 reads TGCGCCAGCAGCCGGGGGTCCCTTAACTATGGCTACACCTTC.

This chain connects TRBV11-3 to TRBJ2-3; TRBD1 agrees at 7 bases. Per germline, CDR1 SGHNT and CDR2 YENEEA. The V and J ends lost 4 bases and 2 bases, in that order; junction bases with no gene match: 9. The length of the CDR3 is 16 residues. The CDR3 coding sequence is TGTGCCAGCAGCTCAACAGGGGAGAATCCCACAGATACGCAGTATTTT. Protein sequence: CASSSTGENPTDTQYF.

This clone has just a few counts. This sequence joins TRBV28 and TRBJ1-3; 7 bases are a match to TRBD1. CDR1 and CDR2 from the germline V gene are MDHEN and SYDVKM. CDR3 length equals 14 residues. V shed 4 bases, J shed 4 bases, and the junction held 4 bases outside the gene matches. CDR3 in amino acids: CASSSPGGGNTIYF. The CDR3 region has the DNA TGTGCCAGCAGTTCACCAGGGGGAGGAAACACCATATATTTT.

This chain links TRBV28 with TRBJ1-6, with a weak D call TRBD1 (6 bases). Germline CDR1 is MDHEN and CDR2 is SYDVKM. CDR3 length: 12 residues. V was clipped by 8 bases and J by 7 bases, with 9 bases between them. CDR3 sequence: CASLRGNSPLHF. The DNA of the CDR3 is TGTGCCAGCCTAAGGGGGAATTCACCCCTCCACTTT.

The rearrangement joins TRBV4-2 to TRBJ2-1, with D possibly matching TRBD2 (6 bases). Germline CDR1 reads LGHNA; CDR2 reads YNFKEQ. The germline V and J ends were trimmed by 2 bases and 8 bases, with 13 bases remaining between them. CDR3 length: 14 amino acids. CDR3 amino acids: CASSQREAGDEQFF. The DNA of the CDR3 is TGTGCCAGCAGCCAAAGAGAAGCGGGTGATGAGCAGTTCTTC.

This chain uses TRBV5-1 with TRBJ2-7; possible D gene TRBD1, 5 bases. This CDR3 is built from 15 residues. CDR1 SGHRS and CDR2 YFSETQ come from the germline V gene. V lost 0 bases to trimming and J lost 4 bases, with 14 bases between them. CDR3 in DNA: TGCGCCAGCAGCTTGGACGTCCAGGGTAGGTACGAGCAGTACTTC. It encodes CASSLDVQGRYEQYF.

The chain has TRBV4-2 and TRBJ1-2; TRBD1 matches 8 bases. This CDR3 has 15 residues. Trimming took 1 base from V and 6 from J; bases not matched to a gene: 7. Germline loops: CDR1 LGHNA, CDR2 YNFKEQ. CDR3 sequence: CASSQVVGQADGYTF. CDR3 coding DNA: TGTGCCAGCAGCCAAGTTGTGGGACAGGCCGATGGCTACACCTTC.

V is TRBV30 and J is TRBJ1-4, with D maybe TRBD1 (5 bases). The CDR3 loop spans 11 amino acids. Germline values: CDR1 GTSNPN, CDR2 SVGIG (reference sequence). Trimming stripped 4 bases from V and 8 bases from J, with 8 bases between. The CDR3 DNA reads as TGTGCCTGGACCTGGGGCGAAAAACTGTTTTTT. Translated: CAWTWGEKLFF.

This clone has a handful of counts. The genes are TRBV18 and TRBJ2-1, with D possibly TRBD1 on 5 matching bases. This CDR3 has 12 residues. Trimming stripped 3 bases from V and 7 bases from J, with 7 bases between. The V gene's germline CDR1 is KGHSH and CDR2 LQKENI. CDR3 in amino acids: CASSPQGNEQFF. The CDR3 nucleotides read TGTGCCAGCTCACCCCAGGGTAATGAGCAGTTCTTC.

This rearrangement joins TRBV28 to TRBJ1-6; 9 bases map to TRBD1. CDR1 and CDR2 from the germline V gene are MDHEN and SYDVKM. After removal of 6 bases from V and 4 bases from J, the junction contained 7 bases not matched to a gene. The CDR3 is 16 amino acids. Here the CDR3 reads CASSNHGTGYNSPLHF. The CDR3 DNA reads TGTGCCAGCAGCAACCACGGGACAGGGTATAATTCACCCCTCCACTTT. Supplemented by reference TRBV28 and TRBJ1-6, the full variable domain reads DVKVTQSSRYLVKRTGEKVFLECVQDMDHENMFWYRQDPGLGLRLIYFSYDVKMKEKGDIPEGYSVSREKKERFSLILESASTNQTSMYLCASSNHGTGYNSPLHFGNGTRLTVT.

The chain has TRBV11-2 and TRBJ2-7, with 11 nucleotides matching TRBD2. Trimming took 5 bases from V and 0 from J; bases not matched to a gene: 6. CDR1 and CDR2 from the germline V gene are SGHAT and FQNNGV. The CDR3 length is 16 residues. The CDR3 is CASSVGTSGFSYEQYF. CDR3 DNA: TGTGCCAGCAGCGTCGGGACTAGCGGCTTCTCCTACGAGCAGTACTTC. The full variable domain, with the rest looked up from reference TRBV11-2 and TRBJ2-7, is EAGVAQSPRYKIIEKRQSVAFWCNPISGHATLYWYQQILGQGPKLLIQFQNNGVVDDSQLPKDRFSAERLKGVDSTLKIQPAKLEDSAVYLCASSVGTSGFSYEQYFGPGTRLTVT.

V is TRBV12-3 or TRBV12-4 and J is TRBJ2-5, with D uncertain. Trimming pared 3 bases from V and 4 bases from J, leaving 6 bases between. This CDR3 is 12 amino acids long. CDR3 in DNA: TGTGCCAGCAGTTTTTACGGAGAGACCCAGTACTTC. It specifies CASSFYGETQYF.

J is TRBJ2-1 and V is TRBV7-9, with TRBD2 matching over 8 bases. V was pared by 3 bases and J by 7 bases, with 5 bases of the junction left unmatched. The V gene's germline CDR1 is SEHNR and CDR2 FQNEAQ (reference sequence). The CDR3 is 14 residues long. CDR3 residues: CASSFIAGLNEQFF. CDR3 nucleotides: TGTGCCAGCAGCTTTATAGCGGGATTGAATGAGCAGTTCTTC.

V and J are TRBV18 and TRBJ2-4; a possible D gene is TRBD2 (6 bases). CDR1 is KGHSH and CDR2 is LQKENI in the germline V gene. The CDR3 runs 15 residues. V lost 2 bases and J 4 bases, leaving 12 bases between the germline ends. The DNA for the CDR3 is TGTGCCAGCTCACCAGGTACACGGGGGAAAAACATTCAGTACTTC. Its translation is CASSPGTRGKNIQYF.

The CDR3 DNA is TGTGCCAGCATCCCCGGGACAGGGCAGACTGAAGCTTTCTTT. It codes for CASIPGTGQTEAFF. The gene calls are TRBV7-9 and TRBJ1-1, with 9 bases matching TRBD1. CDR1 SEHNR and CDR2 FQNEAQ come from the germline V gene (reference sequence). This CDR3 has 14 amino acids. V shed 7 bases and J 5 bases; nucleotides not matched to a gene: 8.

The CDR3 region is CSARVNTEAFF. The CDR3 nucleotides are TGCAGTGCTAGAGTAAACACTGAAGCTTTCTTT. V gene TRBV20-1 combines with J gene TRBJ1-1; D uncertain. Germline V gives CDR1 DFQATT, CDR2 SNEGSKA (reference sequence). CDR3 size: 11 residues. V lost 1 base to trimming and J lost 2 bases, with 2 bases between them.

This chain uses TRBV10-3 with TRBJ2-1, with 7 bases that match TRBD2. J lost 9 bases, V lost 4 bases, and 9 bases had no gene match. Germline V gene data show CDR1 as ENHRY and CDR2 as SYGVKD. The CDR3 runs to 14 residues. The CDR3 nucleotides read TGTGCCATCAGTGGTTGGGAGGGGTTAGGTGAGCAGTTCTTC. It yields the protein CAISGWEGLGEQFF.

This clone was counted once. This chain connects TRBV6-5 to TRBJ2-7; D might be TRBD1 or TRBD2, each matching 5 bases. The germline gives CDR1 MNHEY, CDR2 SVGAGI. V lost 10 bases to trimming and J lost 7 bases, with 26 bases between them. The CDR3 is made up of 15 amino acids. The CDR3 reads CATRALTGSAREQYF. CDR3 DNA: TGTGCCACCAGGGCCTTGACGGGATCGGCGAGGGAGCAGTACTTC.

This clone showed up just a few times. V usage is TRBV27 and J usage is TRBJ2-7; TRBD1 matches at 8 bases. CDR1 is MNHEY and CDR2 is SMNVEV in the germline V gene (reference sequence). The CDR3 runs to 11 residues. Losses at the gene ends were 10 bases for V and 6 bases for J; bases not matched to a gene: 5. The chain's CDR3 is CATVQGVEQYF. The DNA for the CDR3 is TGTGCCACCGTACAGGGGGTCGAGCAGTACTTC.

V gene TRBV6-4 combines with J gene TRBJ2-1; no clear D. The CDR3 is 14 residues long. CDR1 MRHNA and CDR2 SNTAGT come from the germline V gene. V was cut by 4 bases and J by 9 bases, with 16 bases left in between. The CDR3 sequence is CASSARSGLAEQFF. CDR3 DNA sequence: TGTGCCAGCAGTGCCCGCTCTGGGTTAGCTGAGCAGTTCTTC.

V is TRBV28 and J is TRBJ2-3, with 8 bases aligning to TRBD1. The germline CDR1 and CDR2 sequences are MDHEN and SYDVKM. The J segment lost 3 bases and the V segment lost 5 bases, leaving 4 bases of the junction unmatched. This CDR3 has 14 amino acids. Here the CDR3 reads CASSPDRATDTQYF. As DNA, the CDR3 is TGTGCCAGCAGTCCGGACAGGGCGACAGATACGCAGTATTTT. Full variable domain (remainder filled in from reference TRBV28 and TRBJ2-3): DVKVTQSSRYLVKRTGEKVFLECVQDMDHENMFWYRQDPGLGLRLIYFSYDVKMKEKGDIPEGYSVSREKKERFSLILESASTNQTSMYLCASSPDRATDTQYFGPGTRLTVL.